Presented here are 23 T cell receptor beta chains from one specimen sequenced in a study of T cell repertoires in cytomegalovirus infection. TCRdb re-derived calls from the reads in MiXCR, one entry per CDR3 protein. Here the sample spans about 600,000 distinct CDR3 sequences, approximately 25% being singletons. Sample: CD8+ T cells from PBMCs. The receptors come from a human donor in good health (CMV status not recorded). Some clones in this sample may be carry-over from other donors' samples.

This clonotype was seen many times. This chain joins TRBV4-3 and TRBJ1-1, with D unclear. The CDR3 is made up of 16 amino acids. Trimming removed 0 bases at V and 0 bases at J, with 11 bases between. CDR1 and CDR2 from the germline V gene are LGHNA and YSLEER. CDR3 DNA sequence: TGCGCCAGCAGCCAAGAATGGGCGGGGATGAACACTGAAGCTTTCTTT. Its translation is CASSQEWAGMNTEAFF.

This clonotype was found many times. V is TRBV5-6 and J is TRBJ1-1, with no clear D. Germline values: CDR1 SGHDT, CDR2 YYEEEE. The CDR3 contains 12 residues. V dropped 2 bases and J dropped 4 bases, with 6 bases sitting between them. The CDR3, as DNA: TGTGCCAGCAGCTTAGGGCGCACTGAAGCTTTCTTT. It is translated as CASSLGRTEAFF.

This clonotype showed up just a few times. The V and J genes are TRBV12-5 and TRBJ1-2, with 8 bases aligning to TRBD1. V was pared by 7 bases and J by 3 bases, with 10 bases of the junction left unmatched. The CDR3 totals 15 residues. Germline V gene sequence: CDR1 LGHNT, CDR2 FRNRAP. The CDR3 DNA reads as TGTGCTAGTGCCCGACAGGGGCCCGGCGACTATGGCTACACCTTC. This translates into CASARQGPGDYGYTF.

V and J are TRBV6-2 or TRBV6-3 and TRBJ2-1, with D perhaps matching TRBD2 (5 bases). The germline V and J ends were trimmed by 7 bases and 0 bases, with 19 bases remaining between them. CDR1 and CDR2 (germline): MNHEY, SVGEGT. The CDR3 has 17 amino acids. The CDR3 loop reads CASTQEGRFYSYNEQFF. CDR3 DNA: TGTGCCAGCACCCAAGAGGGTCGGTTTTACTCCTACAATGAGCAGTTCTTC.

Here the CDR3 DNA reads TGTGCCAGCAGTGAAGCGGCCAGGTTACAAGAGACCCAGTACTTC. This codes for CASSEAARLQETQYF. V and J are TRBV2 and TRBJ2-5; D gene ambiguous. V lost 0 bases and J 2 bases, leaving 10 bases between the germline ends. This CDR3 region has 15 residues. CDR1 SNHLY and CDR2 FYNNEI come from the germline V gene.

This clonotype was detected a few times. This rearrangement joins TRBV5-4 to TRBJ1-1, with D maybe TRBD1 (6 bases). V dropped 4 bases and J dropped 1 base, with 14 bases sitting between them. CDR3 length: 15 residues. Germline lookup yields CDR1 SGHNT and CDR2 YYREEE (reference sequence). The CDR3 nucleotides read TGTGCCAGCAGCCCTTTTTTGGACAGGAACACTGAAGCTTTCTTT. It yields the protein CASSPFLDRNTEAFF.

The chain employs TRBV27 and TRBJ2-1, with D perhaps being TRBD1 or TRBD2 (6 bases each). The germline V and J ends were trimmed by 8 bases and 0 bases, with 14 bases remaining between them. Germline lookup yields CDR1 MNHEY and CDR2 SMNVEV (reference sequence). The CDR3 has 15 residues. CDR3 in amino acids: CASPWGASSYNEQFF. Here the CDR3 DNA reads TGTGCCAGCCCCTGGGGGGCGAGCTCCTACAATGAGCAGTTCTTC.

This clonotype showed up many times. V gene TRBV7-2 combines with J gene TRBJ1-1, with D unresolved. This CDR3 region has 12 residues. CDR1 is SGHTA, CDR2 FQGNSA, per germline. The V end was cut by 1 base, the J end by 10 bases, with 10 bases between. CDR3 sequence: CASSLEGLGAFF. The CDR3 DNA sequence: TGTGCCAGCAGCTTAGAGGGCTTGGGAGCTTTCTTT.

This clonotype was seen at least ten times. The chain recombines TRBV7-6 with TRBJ2-5; D unresolved. Germline CDR1 SGHVS, CDR2 FNYEAQ. Trimming pared 3 bases from V and 2 bases from J, leaving 13 bases between. The length of the CDR3 is 15 residues. The CDR3 coding sequence is TGTGCCAGCAGCTTCGAGCCGGAGTTTCAAGAGACCCAGTACTTC. Amino acids: CASSFEPEFQETQYF.

This clonotype appeared a single time. The rearrangement joins TRBV19 to TRBJ1-1; D possibly corresponds to TRBD1 (6 bases). V lost 3 bases and J 6 bases, leaving 11 bases between the germline ends. CDR3 length equals 13 residues. The germline CDR1 and CDR2 sequences are LNHDA and SQIVND (reference sequence). CDR3 loop: CASSIDWGPEAFF. CDR3 nucleotides: TGTGCCAGTAGTATTGATTGGGGGCCTGAAGCTTTCTTT.

This clonotype has only one observation. The genes are TRBV7-9 and TRBJ2-1, with D perhaps TRBD2 (6 bases). Per germline, CDR1 SEHNR and CDR2 FQNEAQ (reference sequence). The germline V and J ends were trimmed by 8 bases and 2 bases, with 13 bases remaining between them. The CDR3 runs 14 residues. This CDR3 reads CASVGTATYNEQFF. The CDR3 DNA reads TGTGCCAGCGTCGGGACTGCCACCTACAATGAGCAGTTCTTC.

This clonotype was detected only a few times. This chain connects TRBV20-1 to TRBJ2-3, with no clear D. Trimming took off 6 bases at V and 2 bases at J, with 18 bases between the two ends. The germline gives CDR1 DFQATT, CDR2 SNEGSKA (reference sequence). The length of the CDR3 is 15 residues. The CDR3 DNA is TGCAGTGCAGCTGAAGTTCGTATAGTCACAGATACGCAGTATTTT. It specifies CSAAEVRIVTDTQYF.

The sample holds many counts of this clonotype. V and J are TRBV12-3 or TRBV12-4 and TRBJ2-1; TRBD1 matches at 8 bases. Trimming took 7 bases from V and 2 from J; bases not matched to a gene: 10. The CDR3 is made up of 16 amino acids. The CDR3 coding sequence is TGTGCCAGCACCTTGCCACAGGGGGACCCCTACAATGAGCAGTTCTTC. Translating gives CASTLPQGDPYNEQFF.

Worth noting for this clonotype: A read error is possible here, since a much larger clone lies one base away. This sequence joins TRBV6-1 and TRBJ2-5; D may match TRBD1 or TRBD2 (7 bases each). The CDR3 is made up of 18 amino acids. Germline V CDR1 and CDR2: MNHNS, SASEGT. Trimming took 6 bases from V and 3 from J, leaving 26 bases between them. The CDR3, as DNA: TGTGCCAGCAGAAAAGCCGGCAGGGGGGGGCCTATAGAAGAGACCCAGTACTTC. Translated: CASRKAGRGGPIEETQYF.

V and J are TRBV5-6 and TRBJ2-7, with 7 bases identical to TRBD1. Germline V gives CDR1 SGHDT, CDR2 YYEEEE. This CDR3 region has 15 residues. The trim removed 5 bases at V and 2 bases at J, leaving 10 bases unmatched. CDR3 coding DNA: TGTGCCAGCAGGGATTGGGGGACAGCCACCTACGAGCAGTACGTC. Residues: CASRDWGTATYEQYV.

The gene calls are TRBV6-5 and TRBJ2-3; TRBD2 matches 14 bases. Germline V CDR1 and CDR2: MNHEY, SVGAGI. The length of the CDR3 is 20 residues. V dropped 0 bases and J dropped 0; count of bases not matched to a gene: 8. In DNA form, the CDR3 reads TGTGCCAGCAGTTACTCGGGACTAGCGGGGGTAGGGGCTAGCACAGATACGCAGTATTTT. It is translated as CASSYSGLAGVGASTDTQYF.

The chain couples TRBV29-1 to TRBJ1-2; D remains unclear. CDR3 length: 13 amino acids. The ends were cut back, 4 bases at V and 0 bases at J, with 9 bases in the middle. The V gene's germline CDR1 is SQVTM and CDR2 ANQGSEA. The CDR3, as DNA: TGCAGCGTTGCTCCGGTTTCTAACTATGGCTACACCTTC. This translates into CSVAPVSNYGYTF.

At least ten counts were recorded for this clonotype. The rearrangement joins TRBV7-6 to TRBJ2-1; a possible D gene is TRBD1 (5 bases). This CDR3 has 14 amino acids. The germline V and J ends were trimmed by 3 bases and 1 base, with 7 bases remaining between them. Germline V gives CDR1 SGHVS, CDR2 FNYEAQ. The CDR3 nucleotides read TGTGCCAGCAGCTTGACAGCTTCCTACAATGAGCAGTTCTTC. Amino acids: CASSLTASYNEQFF.

The CDR3 sequence is CASSGAPHEQYV. The CDR3 nucleotides read TGTGCCAGCAGTGGAGCTCCCCACGAGCAGTACGTC. The genes are TRBV6-2 or TRBV6-3 and TRBJ2-7; D not resolved. Trimming took 5 bases from V and 5 from J, leaving 10 bases between them. Germline V gene lookup returns CDR1 MNHEY and CDR2 SVGEGT. This CDR3 has 12 amino acids.

This clonotype was picked up a small number of times. The gene calls are TRBV7-9 and TRBJ2-1, with a possible D match to TRBD1 (5 bases). There are 15 residues in the CDR3. The ends were cut back, 8 bases at V and 0 bases at J, with 14 bases in the middle. Germline V CDR1 and CDR2: SEHNR, FQNEAQ (reference sequence). CDR3 in amino acids: CASEWGVSSYNEQFF. The CDR3 nucleotides read TGTGCCAGCGAGTGGGGCGTCAGCTCCTACAATGAGCAGTTCTTC.

Only a few counts were recorded for this clonotype. This rearrangement joins TRBV5-4 to TRBJ2-7; 7 bases map to TRBD1. The germline CDR1 and CDR2 sequences are SGHNT and YYREEE (reference sequence). The CDR3 runs 14 residues. J gave up 3 bases and V 4 bases, and 7 bases lay outside the gene matches. This chain's CDR3 is CASSRPGQNYEQYV. The CDR3 nucleotides are TGTGCCAGCAGCAGACCGGGACAGAACTACGAGCAGTACGTC.

V and J are TRBV14 and TRBJ1-2; perhaps TRBD1 as D (5 bases). V lost 4 bases and J 6 bases, leaving 21 bases between the germline ends. This CDR3 contains 16 residues. The germline V gene encodes CDR1 SGHDN and CDR2 FVKESK. As DNA, the CDR3 is TGTGCCAGCAGCCGCCCCCCGGGCTGGACAAGCCATGGCTACACCTTC. Translating it yields CASSRPPGWTSHGYTF.

The chain is built from TRBV29-1 and TRBJ2-1, with D possibly TRBD1 on 6 matching bases. The length of the CDR3 is 13 residues. V was pared by 2 bases and J by 5 bases, with 10 bases between. Germline V gene sequence: CDR1 SQVTM, CDR2 ANQGSEA. The CDR3 DNA reads TGCAGCGTTGAACAGGGGCGGGACAATGAGCAGTTCTTC. Amino acids: CSVEQGRDNEQFF.